Each of the 26 T cell receptor beta chains below was sequenced from the same sample in a study of long-term antiretroviral therapy in people with HIV. Run at survey level, the immunoSEQ assay was version v3.0. The protocol was immunoSEQ multiplex PCR, while the TCRdb copy is restricted to in-frame clones and leaves out a portion. The sample has about 21,000 clones; around 85% are singletons. This specimen consisted of unsorted PBMCs, obtained 0.9 years after starting antiretroviral therapy. These receptors were taken from a man between 18 and 29 years old with HIV.

V gene TRBV4-1 combines with J gene TRBJ2-5, with unresolved D. From germline, CDR1 is MGHRA and CDR2 YSYEKL. This CDR3 contains 18 residues. V lost 1 base, J lost 4 bases, and 22 bases lay in between. CDR3 sequence reads: CASSQVNLGFSQGETQYF. DNA of the CDR3: TGCGCCAGCAGCCAAGTCAACCTAGGTTTTTCTCAAGGAGAGACCCAGTACTTC.

The CDR3 loop reads CASSNVQKGAGDTQYF. The CDR3 coding sequence is TGTGCCAGCAGCAACGTCCAGAAGGGGGCCGGAGATACGCAGTATTTT. This chain links TRBV21-1 with TRBJ2-3; the tabulated D call, TRBD1, remains unverified against the DNA. TRBV21-1 has pseudogene status. The CDR3 has 16 amino acids.

This clone was detected a few times. The rearrangement uses TRBV19 and TRBJ2-5, with 9 bases fitting TRBD2. The germline V gene encodes CDR1 LNHDA and CDR2 SQIVND (reference sequence). The CDR3 has 15 amino acids. The ends lost 7 bases at V and 4 bases at J; junction bases unmatched: 10. CDR3 nucleotides: TGTGCCAGTACCCCAATCGCGGGGGGGCCAGAGACCCAGTACTTC. It encodes CASTPIAGGPETQYF.

The rearrangement joins TRBV5-1 to TRBJ1-3; TRBD1 might be the D (5 bases). The CDR3 loop spans 13 amino acids. Germline V lookup: CDR1 SGHRS, CDR2 YFSETQ. Trimming cost V 7 bases and J 4 bases, with 12 bases left between them. The CDR3 DNA reads TGCGCCAGCCAGAGGGGCGACGGAAACACCATATATTTT. It codes for CASQRGDGNTIYF.

The chain recombines TRBV10-1 with TRBJ1-1; D is perhaps TRBD1 (5 bases). Germline V gives CDR1 WNHNN, CDR2 SYGVQD (reference sequence). The V end lost 0 bases, the J end lost 6 bases, and 8 bases lay between the germline ends. This CDR3 has 13 residues. The CDR3 sequence is CASSESGVSEAFF. CDR3 nucleotides: TGCGCCAGCAGTGAGTCGGGGGTCTCTGAAGCTTTCTTT.

This chain links TRBV6-8 with TRBJ1-5, with D maybe TRBD1 (5 bases). This CDR3 contains 17 residues. Trimming pared 7 bases from V and 0 bases from J, leaving 19 bases between. Germline V gene data show CDR1 as MNHGY and CDR2 as SAAAGT. This CDR3 reads CASTLDILRNSNQPQHF. CDR3 in DNA: TGTGCCAGCACGTTGGACATCTTGAGAAATAGCAATCAGCCCCAGCATTTT.

The chain uses TRBV23-1 and TRBJ2-7; D gene unclear. TRBV23-1 is an ORF, with its function uncertain. Trimming shortened V by 0 bases and J by 12 bases, and 21 bases separated the two germline ends. This CDR3 has 15 amino acids. CDR3 DNA sequence: TGCGCCAGCAGTCAATCGCGAAGTTGTAGCTGGTGGGCGTACGTC. Translated, it gives CASSQSRSCSWWAYV.

This clone has a handful of counts. The chain uses TRBV9 and TRBJ1-6; a weak D match, TRBD1 (5 bases). This CDR3 is built from 14 residues. Germline V CDR1 and CDR2: SGDLS, YYNGEE. Trimming removed 2 bases at V and 10 bases at J, with 13 bases between. CDR3 DNA sequence: TGTGCCAGCAGCGTGGAGGGACCTGGATCACCCCTCCACTTT. As protein: CASSVEGPGSPLHF.

This chain joins TRBV30 and TRBJ1-2; tentative D call: TRBD1 (5 bases). The germline gives CDR1 GTSNPN, CDR2 SVGIG (reference sequence). The CDR3 loop spans 15 amino acids. V lost 4 bases and J lost 0, with 15 bases in between. CDR3 nucleotides: TGTGCCTGGACGTTCGGGGCAGGGACTAACTATGGCTACACCTTC. Amino acid sequence: CAWTFGAGTNYGYTF.

This clone was recorded only once. This rearrangement joins TRBV5-6 to TRBJ2-7; D gene unclear. Germline V gene lookup returns CDR1 SGHDT and CDR2 YYEEEE. V was cut by 2 bases and J by 3 bases, with 15 bases left in between. The CDR3 is made up of 15 amino acids. For the CDR3, the DNA is TGTGCCAGCAGCTTCAGTTCCCGGGCCGTCTACGAGCAGTACTTC. Its protein product is CASSFSSRAVYEQYF.

The chain has TRBV5-1 and TRBJ2-3; D tentatively fits TRBD1 or TRBD2 (5 bases each). Germline-derived CDR1 and CDR2 are SGHRS and YFSETQ. Trimming stripped 0 bases from V and 2 bases from J, with 7 bases between. This CDR3 region has 14 residues. DNA of the CDR3: TGCGCCAGCAGCTTGGACGGGACCACAGATACGCAGTATTTT. Translating it yields CASSLDGTTDTQYF. The variable domain in full, with the rest retrieved from reference TRBV5-1 and TRBJ2-3, is KAGVTQTPRYLIKTRGQQVTLSCSPISGHRSVSWYQQTPGQGLQFLFEYFSETQRNKGNFPGRFSGRQFSNSRSEMNVSTLELGDSALYLCASSLDGTTDTQYFGPGTRLTVL.

The chain recombines TRBV6-4 with TRBJ1-1; no reliable D call. Trimming left V 2 bases short and J 6 bases short, with 13 bases between. Per germline, CDR1 MRHNA and CDR2 SNTAGT. The CDR3 covers 14 residues. CDR3 residues: CASSDPRAGSEAFF. DNA for the CDR3: TGTGCCAGCAGTGACCCGAGGGCCGGGTCTGAAGCTTTCTTT.

V gene TRBV28 combines with J gene TRBJ2-1, with D perhaps matching TRBD1 or TRBD2 (5 bases each). Germline loops: CDR1 MDHEN, CDR2 SYDVKM. This CDR3 is 14 amino acids long. The CDR3 protein is CTTAWGYAYNEQFF. The CDR3 DNA follows: TGTACCACCGCGTGGGGGTATGCCTACAATGAGCAGTTCTTC.

The V call is TRBV19, the J call TRBJ2-2; D unclear. Trimming took 3 bases from V and 8 from J, leaving 10 bases between them. Germline-derived CDR1 and CDR2 are LNHDA and SQIVND (reference sequence). The CDR3 length is 13 residues. The CDR3 DNA follows: TGTGCCAGTAGTATTACCACAATAGGGGAGCTGTTTTTT. Residues: CASSITTIGELFF.

In its sample, this clone was seen once. The chain combines TRBV5-1 with TRBJ1-1; a possible D gene is TRBD1 (5 bases). V was cut by 4 bases and J by 5 bases, with 24 bases left in between. In germline, CDR1 is SGHRS, CDR2 YFSETQ. The CDR3 has 17 amino acids. CDR3 sequence reads: CASSTGLTMGWGTEAFF. CDR3 nucleotides: TGCGCCAGCAGCACAGGACTAACGATGGGCTGGGGAACTGAAGCTTTCTTT.

This clone was counted only a few times. The sample contains more than one DNA sequence encoding this CDR3. The chain combines TRBV6-1 with TRBJ2-5; TRBD2 matches 12 bases. CDR1 is MNHNS and CDR2 is SASEGT in the germline V gene. V lost 2 bases and J lost 5; bases outside the gene matches: 3. The CDR3 contains 15 residues. The CDR3 sequence is CASSELAGGPETQYF. CDR3 nucleotides: TGTGCCAGCAGTGAACTAGCGGGGGGGCCTGAGACCCAGTACTTC.

The rearrangement links TRBV7-9 to TRBJ1-2, with D possibly being TRBD1 (6 bases). The V gene's germline CDR1 is SEHNR and CDR2 FQNEAQ (reference sequence). CDR3 length equals 13 residues. V lost 3 bases, J lost 7 bases, and 12 bases lay in between. CDR3 residues: CASSFQGPAGYTF. The DNA for the CDR3 is TGTGCCAGCAGCTTTCAGGGGCCCGCTGGCTACACCTTC.

This clone was observed a single time. V usage is TRBV5-1 and J usage is TRBJ1-3; D is unresolved. V dropped 1 base and J dropped 4 bases, with 3 bases sitting between them. CDR3 size: 12 residues. The germline V gene has CDR1 SGHRS and CDR2 YFSETQ. CDR3 sequence (DNA): TGCGCCAGCAGCTTGCCCGGAAACACCATATATTTT. It codes for CASSLPGNTIYF. Full variable domain (outside the CDR3, taken from reference TRBV5-1 and TRBJ1-3): KAGVTQTPRYLIKTRGQQVTLSCSPISGHRSVSWYQQTPGQGLQFLFEYFSETQRNKGNFPGRFSGRQFSNSRSEMNVSTLELGDSALYLCASSLPGNTIYFGEGSWLTVV.

This CDR3 reads CASSTAGSGQPQHF. CDR3 bases: TGTGCCAGCAGTACGGCAGGGTCGGGACAGCCCCAGCATTTT. This chain connects TRBV28 to TRBJ1-5, with D tentatively TRBD1 (5 bases). CDR1 is MDHEN, CDR2 SYDVKM, per germline. This CDR3 comprises 14 residues. V shed 5 bases and J shed 7 bases, with 15 bases lying between them.

The chain is built from TRBV15 and TRBJ2-3; 7 bases align to TRBD2. The CDR3 contains 13 residues. Trimming took 5 bases from V and 5 from J; bases not matched to a gene: 4. CDR1 and CDR2 (germline): LNHNV, YYDKDF (reference sequence). CDR3 sequence reads: CATSGGRGDTQYF. The CDR3 nucleotides are TGTGCCACCAGCGGAGGGAGGGGAGATACGCAGTATTTT.

The chain combines TRBV6-6 with TRBJ2-2, with D perhaps matching TRBD1 (5 bases). The germline V gene encodes CDR1 MNHNY and CDR2 SVGAGI (reference sequence). V lost 7 bases and J lost 6, with 12 bases in between. This CDR3 has 13 residues. CDR3 protein: CASTPRVPGELFF. CDR3 in DNA: TGTGCCAGCACGCCCAGGGTTCCCGGGGAGCTGTTTTTT.

The chain recombines TRBV23-1 with TRBJ1-1; D is unresolved. TRBV23-1 is identified as an open reading frame with a role that is uncertain. The ends were cut back, 0 bases at V and 3 bases at J, with 14 bases in the middle. The CDR3 covers 16 residues. The CDR3 loop is CASSQSRGRWYTEAFF. The DNA for the CDR3 is TGCGCCAGCAGTCAATCCCGAGGGAGGTGGTACACTGAAGCTTTCTTT.

The chain links TRBV5-1 to TRBJ2-1; 12 bases are shared with TRBD2. The V gene's germline CDR1 is SGHRS and CDR2 YFSETQ. The V gene end was trimmed by 6 bases and the J gene end by 4 bases; junction bases not matched to a gene: 5. The CDR3 has 15 amino acids. The CDR3 sequence: CASNTGTSGYNEQFF. CDR3 nucleotides: TGCGCCAGCAACACCGGGACTAGCGGGTACAATGAGCAGTTCTTC.

The rearrangement joins TRBV2 to TRBJ2-3; D possibly matches TRBD1 or TRBD2 (7 bases each). The V and J ends lost 2 bases and 0 bases respectively, with 15 bases between them. CDR1 SNHLY and CDR2 FYNNEI come from the germline V gene. The CDR3 has 17 amino acids. The CDR3, as DNA: TGTGCCAGCAGTGAAAGGTACAGGGGACTAAGCACAGATACGCAGTATTTT. Protein: CASSERYRGLSTDTQYF.

The chain is built from TRBV7-9 and TRBJ2-7, with D uncertain. Germline loops: CDR1 SEHNR, CDR2 FQNEAQ (reference sequence). This CDR3 contains 12 residues. The V end was cut by 4 bases, the J end by 7 bases, with 11 bases between. CDR3 sequence (DNA): TGTGCCAGCAGCTGGGGTGAAGAAGAGCAGTACGTC. The encoded protein is CASSWGEEEQYV.

This clone is a singleton in its sample. J is TRBJ1-1 and V is TRBV28; D remains ambiguous. The germline CDR1 and CDR2 sequences are MDHEN and SYDVKM. The V end lost 3 bases, the J end lost 8 bases, and 13 bases lay between the germline ends. The CDR3 length is 13 residues. CDR3 sequence reads: CASSLPPFGEAFF. The CDR3 DNA sequence: TGTGCCAGCAGTTTGCCCCCCTTTGGGGAAGCTTTCTTT.